Presented here are 9 T cell receptor beta chains from one specimen sequenced in a study of T cells after yellow fever vaccination. Each CDR3 protein is one row after TCRdb ran MiXCR on the 5' RACE reads. The sample holds some 300,000 distinct CDR3 sequences, approximately 8% seen once. The sequencing here drew on PBMCs, taken about 41 days after the first yellow fever vaccination. The receptor source for this set is a man aged 18 to 30 who received the YFV17D yellow fever vaccine.

This clonotype was observed a few times. CDR3 sequence (DNA): TGTGCCAGTAGTATGACAGGGGAGTCACCCCTCCACTTT. Its protein product is CASSMTGESPLHF. The V gene is TRBV19, the J gene TRBJ1-6, with 8 nucleotides matching TRBD1. The ends lost 3 bases at V and 10 bases at J; junction bases unmatched: 2. CDR3 size: 13 residues. Germline V gene data show CDR1 as LNHDA and CDR2 as SQIVND (reference sequence).

The rearrangement uses TRBV6-2 or TRBV6-3 and TRBJ2-7; no clear D gene. The CDR3 is 13 residues long. Germline V gene sequence: CDR1 MNHEY, CDR2 SVGEGT. Deletions cut 4 bases from V and 1 base from J, with 8 bases between. CDR3 in amino acids: CASSWARSYEQYV. CDR3 bases: TGTGCCAGCAGTTGGGCGCGGTCCTACGAGCAGTACGTC.

The V call is TRBV7-9, the J call TRBJ2-7; D gene uncertain. The CDR3 loop spans 12 amino acids. The V gene's germline CDR1 is SEHNR and CDR2 FQNEAQ (reference sequence). The germline V and J ends were trimmed by 2 bases and 3 bases, with 5 bases remaining between them. The CDR3 loop is CASSLSDYEQYF. CDR3 nucleotides: TGTGCCAGCAGCTTAAGCGACTACGAGCAGTACTTC.

Only a few counts were recorded for this clonotype. The rearrangement uses TRBV5-5 and TRBJ1-4; TRBD1 might be the D (5 bases). CDR1 is SGHKS, CDR2 YYEKEE, per germline (reference sequence). The V end was cut by 3 bases, the J end by 8 bases, with 23 bases between. The CDR3 contains 17 residues. CDR3 sequence reads: CASSSRPEGRGAEKLFF. The CDR3 nucleotides are TGTGCCAGCAGCTCAAGACCTGAGGGTCGCGGGGCGGAAAAACTGTTTTTT.

This clonotype showed up just a few times. The chain carries TRBV29-1 and TRBJ1-2; 9 bases match TRBD1. Germline trimming cut 6 bases from V and 0 bases from J; bases unmatched to any gene: 8. The CDR3 has 15 amino acids. CDR1 is SQVTM and CDR2 is ANQGSEA in the germline V gene. Written as DNA, the CDR3 is TGCAGCGTATATCGGACAGGGGACACTAACTATGGCTACACCTTC. Protein product: CSVYRTGDTNYGYTF.

The chain recombines TRBV5-1 with TRBJ2-5; 12 positions match TRBD2. The ends lost 2 bases at V and 2 bases at J; junction bases unmatched: 7. This CDR3 spans 17 amino acids. The germline V gene encodes CDR1 SGHRS and CDR2 YFSETQ. The CDR3 DNA sequence: TGCGCCAGCAGCTTCGGACTAGCGGGGACCCGTCAAGAGACCCAGTACTTC. Residues: CASSFGLAGTRQETQYF.

This sequence joins TRBV7-9 and TRBJ1-6; tentatively, D is TRBD1 (5 bases). V dropped 2 bases and J dropped 8 bases, with 10 bases sitting between them. The CDR3 runs 14 residues. The germline V gene encodes CDR1 SEHNR and CDR2 FQNEAQ (reference sequence). CDR3 amino acids: CASSLFRDDSPLHF. The CDR3 DNA reads as TGTGCCAGCAGCTTATTCAGGGACGATTCACCCCTCCACTTT.

This clonotype has a count of ten or more. The chain has TRBV13 and TRBJ1-1; no clear D gene. The CDR3 is 13 residues long. Trimming took off 5 bases at V and 1 base at J, with 8 bases between the two ends. CDR1 and CDR2 from the germline V gene are PRHDT and FYEKMQ (reference sequence). The CDR3 coding sequence is TGTGCCAGCAGCGCCCGGGGGAACACTGAAGCTTTCTTT. It encodes CASSARGNTEAFF. Complete variable domain (other parts from reference TRBV13 and TRBJ1-1): AAGVIQSPRHLIKEKRETATLKCYPIPRHDTVYWYQQGPGQDPQFLISFYEKMQSDKGSIPDRFSAQQFSDYHSELNMSSLELGDSALYFCASSARGNTEAFFGQGTRLTVV.

CDR3 coding DNA: TGTGCCAGTAGTACAGGGTACACAGATACGCAGTATTTT. It translates to CASSTGYTDTQYF. The chain recombines TRBV19 with TRBJ2-3, with D possibly being TRBD1 (5 bases). The germline CDR1 and CDR2 sequences are LNHDA and SQIVND (reference sequence). The V gene lost 4 bases and the J gene lost 2 bases, with 7 bases spanning the gap. The CDR3 consists of 13 residues. The full variable domain, its missing parts supplied by reference TRBV19 and TRBJ2-3, is DGGITQSPKYLFRKEGQNVTLSCEQNLNHDAMYWYRQDPGQGLRLIYYSQIVNDFQKGDIAEGYSVSREKKESFPLTVTSAQKNPTAFYLCASSTGYTDTQYFGPGTRLTVL.